A selection of T cell receptor beta chains follows, all from one sample in a study of lymphopenia after photon versus proton radiotherapy. Here immunoSEQ multiplex PCR was the method, and the copy in TCRdb shows in-frame clones only, minus some. The sample shows 150,000 to 200,000 clones, more than 85% of them seen only once. The sequencing used peripheral blood, collected from a patient treated with photon-based radiotherapy. Source of these receptors: a man between 45 and 60 years old with gastric cancer. Each CDR3 is given with its conserved first and last residue. The order of the fields is V gene, D gene, J gene, clone size, CDR3 protein, CDR3 DNA. The D gene is left open where the match is weak. Clone size is given for some rows only: seen once, a few or many times, or a class if the clone is expanded.

TRBV5-1,.,TRBJ2-5,.,CASSLMLGGETQYF,TGCGCCAGCAGCTTGATGCTTGGAGGGGAGACCCAGTACTTC
TRBV2,TRBD2,TRBJ2-1,once,CASSERTSGGYNEQFF,TGTGCCAGCAGTGAAAGGACTAGCGGGGGCTACAATGAGCAGTTCTTC
TRBV7-8,.,TRBJ1-5,.,CASSQPIRGSNQPQHF,TGTGCCAGCAGCCAACCAATTCGGGGAAGCAATCAGCCCCAGCATTTT
TRBV7-2,.,TRBJ1-2,.,CASSLLYGSYGYTF,TGTGCCAGCAGCTTACTCTACGGGAGTTATGGCTACACCTTC
TRBV19,.,TRBJ2-2,.,CASSTPSYTGELFF,TGTGCCAGTAGTACCCCCTCATACACCGGGGAGCTGTTTTTT
TRBV19,.,TRBJ2-5,.,CASSIGSGQETQYF,TGTGCCAGTAGTATAGGGAGCGGGCAAGAGACCCAGTACTTC
TRBV5-1,TRBD2,TRBJ2-1,.,CASSLAPVAGNNEQFF,TGCGCCAGCAGCTTGGCCCCGGTAGCGGGGAACAATGAGCAGTTCTTC
TRBV9,.,TRBJ2-7,.,CASSRVANPYEQYF,TGTGCCAGCAGCAGGGTAGCGAACCCCTACGAGCAGTACTTC
TRBV27,.,TRBJ2-2,.,CASSLFARANTGELFF,TGTGCCAGCAGTTTATTTGCGCGGGCGAACACCGGGGAGCTGTTTTTT
TRBV7-6,.,TRBJ2-2,.,CASSLVPGPDTGELFF,TGTGCCAGCAGCTTAGTTCCGGGACCTGACACCGGGGAGCTGTTTTTT
TRBV28,.,TRBJ1-1,once,CASSLGPRNTEAFF,TGTGCCAGCAGTTTAGGCCCGCGGAACACTGAAGCTTTCTTT
TRBV2,.,TRBJ1-1,.,CASDTDGALNTEAFF,TGTGCCAGCGACACCGACGGGGCTCTGAACACTGAAGCTTTCTTT
TRBV7-6,.,TRBJ1-1,.,CASSSRDNTEAFF,TGTGCCAGCAGCTCCCGGGACAACACTGAAGCTTTCTTT
TRBV5-6,.,TRBJ2-3,.,CASSLSVFTDTQYF,TGTGCCAGCAGCTTGTCGGTCTTCACAGATACGCAGTATTTT
TRBV30,.,TRBJ1-5,few,CAWSQGSNQPQHF,TGTGCCTGGAGTCAGGGTAGCAATCAGCCCCAGCATTTT
TRBV19,TRBD2,TRBJ2-1,.,CASSPASGSSYNEQFF,TGTGCCAGTAGTCCCGCTAGCGGGAGCTCCTACAATGAGCAGTTCTTC
TRBV30,.,TRBJ1-3,.,CAWRTGMGNTIYF,TGTGCCTGGAGAACAGGGATGGGAAACACCATATATTTT
TRBV7-2,TRBD2,TRBJ2-3,.,CASSKSGRAAEDTQYF,TGTGCCAGCAGCAAAAGCGGGAGGGCCGCGGAAGATACGCAGTATTTT
TRBV29-1,.,TRBJ2-2,.,CSVEESEGELFF,TGCAGCGTTGAAGAATCGGAGGGGGAGCTGTTTTTT
TRBV6-6,TRBD1,TRBJ1-2,once,CASSPDRGHYYGYTF,TGTGCCAGCAGTCCTGACAGGGGGCATTACTATGGCTACACCTTC
TRBV5-6,TRBD1,TRBJ2-5,.,CASTPYQGARQETQYF,TGTGCCAGCACCCCCTACCAGGGGGCGCGGCAAGAGACCCAGTACTTC
TRBV15,TRBD2,TRBJ2-3,.,CATSRDFGAGGYTDTQYF,TGTGCCACCAGCAGAGATTTCGGAGCGGGAGGTTACACAGATACGCAGTATTTT
TRBV6-1,.,TRBJ1-5,.,CASSDPFRNQPQHF,TGTGCCAGCAGTGACCCCTTTAGGAATCAGCCCCAGCATTTT
TRBV7-2,TRBD1,TRBJ1-2,.,CASSLGGQNYGYTF,TGTGCCAGCAGCTTAGGGGGACAGAACTATGGCTACACCTTC
TRBV5-1,.,TRBJ2-1,.,CASSPDPGDPNEQFF,TGCGCCAGCAGCCCCGATCCGGGAGATCCCAATGAGCAGTTCTTC
TRBV2,TRBD1,TRBJ2-5,once,CASRSGTGPETQYF,TGTGCCAGCAGATCCGGGACAGGGCCAGAGACCCAGTACTTC
TRBV6-5,TRBD1,TRBJ2-2,.,CASRSQGRELFF,TGTGCCAGCAGGTCACAGGGGAGGGAGCTGTTTTTT
TRBV5-1,.,TRBJ2-1,.,CASMGSWGENEQFF,TGCGCCAGCATGGGGAGCTGGGGGGAGAATGAGCAGTTCTTC
TRBV5-1,.,TRBJ1-1,.,CASSGTRGSDTEAFF,TGCGCCAGCAGCGGAACACGGGGAAGCGACACTGAAGCTTTCTTT
TRBV19,.,TRBJ2-2,.,CASSIQTGGELFF,TGTGCCAGTAGTATTCAGACCGGCGGGGAGCTGTTTTTT
TRBV7-2,.,TRBJ1-5,.,CASSLEGIGQPQHF,TGTGCCAGCAGCTTAGAGGGTATAGGGCAGCCCCAGCATTTT
TRBV27,.,TRBJ2-1,.,CASSSFNEQFF,TGTGCCAGCAGTTCTTTCAATGAGCAGTTCTTC
TRBV7-2,.,TRBJ1-2,.,CASSPDNVGGYTF,TGTGCCAGCAGCCCAGATAACGTGGGAGGCTACACCTTC
TRBV5-6,.,TRBJ2-2,.,CASSSGRGMGELFF,TGTGCCAGCAGCTCCGGAAGAGGTATGGGGGAGCTGTTTTTT
TRBV11-2,.,TRBJ1-5,.,CASSLSQGKGSQPQHF,TGTGCCAGCAGCTTATCTCAGGGAAAGGGTAGTCAGCCCCAGCATTTT
TRBV27,.,TRBJ1-4,.,CASSFVGANEKLFF,TGTGCCAGCAGTTTCGTGGGGGCTAATGAAAAACTGTTTTTT
TRBV6-5,TRBD1,TRBJ1-1,.,CASSRGGTEAFF,TGTGCCAGCAGCAGGGGGGGGACTGAAGCTTTCTTT
TRBV6-5,.,TRBJ1-1,.,CASVDRGFGKAFF,TGTGCCAGCGTTGACCGGGGGTTCGGTAAAGCTTTCTTT
TRBV9,.,TRBJ1-4,.,CASSGFLHGEKLFF,TGTGCCAGCAGCGGCTTTCTTCATGGTGAAAAACTGTTTTTT
TRBV27,TRBD2,TRBJ2-3,.,CASSSGLAGGTDTQYF,TGTGCCAGCAGTTCCGGACTAGCGGGGGGCACAGATACGCAGTATTTT
TRBV10-1,TRBD1,TRBJ2-3,.,CASSSDRGRADTQYF,TGCGCCAGCAGCTCGGACAGGGGGCGCGCAGATACGCAGTATTTT
TRBV5-1,.,TRBJ2-6,.,CASSSGFGANVLTF,TGCGCCAGCAGCTCCGGGTTCGGGGCCAACGTCCTGACTTTC